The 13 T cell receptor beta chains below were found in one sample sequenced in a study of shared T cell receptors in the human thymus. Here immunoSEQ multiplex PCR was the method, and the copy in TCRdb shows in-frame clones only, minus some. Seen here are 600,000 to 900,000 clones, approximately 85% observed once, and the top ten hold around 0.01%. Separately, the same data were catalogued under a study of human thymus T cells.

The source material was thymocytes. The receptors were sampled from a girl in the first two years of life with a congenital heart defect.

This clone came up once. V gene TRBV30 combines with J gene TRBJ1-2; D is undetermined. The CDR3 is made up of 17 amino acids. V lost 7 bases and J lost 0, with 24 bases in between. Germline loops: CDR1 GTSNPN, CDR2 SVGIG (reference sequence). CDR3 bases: TGTGCCTCCGACCCCCCCATCATCAGGTGGACTAACTATGGCTACACCTTC. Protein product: CASDPPIIRWTNYGYTF.

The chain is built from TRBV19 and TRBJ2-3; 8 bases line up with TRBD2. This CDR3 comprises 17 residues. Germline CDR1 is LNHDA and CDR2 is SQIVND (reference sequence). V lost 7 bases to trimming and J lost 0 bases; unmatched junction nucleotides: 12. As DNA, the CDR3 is TGTGCCAGTAAGGTGACTAGCGTCGCTACTAGCACAGATACGCAGTATTTT. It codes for CASKVTSVATSTDTQYF.

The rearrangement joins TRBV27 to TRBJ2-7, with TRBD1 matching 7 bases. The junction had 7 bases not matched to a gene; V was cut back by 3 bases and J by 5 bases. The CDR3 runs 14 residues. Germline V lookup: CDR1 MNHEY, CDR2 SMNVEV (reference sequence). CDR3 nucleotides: TGTGCCAGCAGTTTGACACAGGGGCGGAACGAGCAGTACTTC. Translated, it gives CASSLTQGRNEQYF.

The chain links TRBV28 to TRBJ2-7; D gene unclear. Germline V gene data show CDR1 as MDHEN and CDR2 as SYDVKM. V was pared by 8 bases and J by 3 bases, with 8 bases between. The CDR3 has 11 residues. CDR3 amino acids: CASLKNYEQYF. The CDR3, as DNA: TGTGCCAGCCTAAAGAACTACGAGCAGTACTTC.

The CDR3 is CASRPGTGHSGNTIYF. CDR3 coding DNA: TGTGCCAGCAGACCCGGGACAGGCCACTCTGGAAACACCATATATTTT. The gene calls are TRBV28 and TRBJ1-3; 8 nucleotides line up with TRBD1. Trimming took 6 bases from V and 0 from J; bases not matched to a gene: 7. The CDR3 runs 16 residues. Looked up from germline, CDR1 is MDHEN and CDR2 is SYDVKM.

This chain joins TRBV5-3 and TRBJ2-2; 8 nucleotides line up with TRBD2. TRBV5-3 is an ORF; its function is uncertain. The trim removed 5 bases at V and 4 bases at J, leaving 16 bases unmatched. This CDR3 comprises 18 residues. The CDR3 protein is CARSPAGKAGEGTGELFF. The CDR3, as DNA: TGTGCCAGAAGTCCAGCCGGGAAAGCGGGGGAGGGCACCGGGGAGCTGTTTTTT.

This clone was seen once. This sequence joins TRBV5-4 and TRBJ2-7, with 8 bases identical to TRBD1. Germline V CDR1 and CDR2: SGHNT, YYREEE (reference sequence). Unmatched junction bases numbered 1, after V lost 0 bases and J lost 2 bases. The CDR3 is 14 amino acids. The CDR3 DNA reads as TGTGCCAGCAGCTTGGGGGACAGGCCCTACGAGCAGTACTTC. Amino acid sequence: CASSLGDRPYEQYF.

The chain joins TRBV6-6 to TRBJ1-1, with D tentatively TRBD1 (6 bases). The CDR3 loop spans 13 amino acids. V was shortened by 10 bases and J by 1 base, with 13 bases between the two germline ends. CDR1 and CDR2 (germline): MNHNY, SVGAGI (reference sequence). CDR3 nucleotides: TGTGCCATCCTCAGGGGATCGAACACTGAAGCTTTCTTT. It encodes CAILRGSNTEAFF.

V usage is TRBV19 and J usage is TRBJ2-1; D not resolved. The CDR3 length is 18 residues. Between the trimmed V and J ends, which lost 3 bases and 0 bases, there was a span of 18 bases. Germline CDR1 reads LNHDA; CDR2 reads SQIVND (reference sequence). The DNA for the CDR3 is TGTGCCAGTAGTATCTCCACCGGCTCCCGGAGCTCCTACAATGAGCAGTTCTTC. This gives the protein CASSISTGSRSSYNEQFF.

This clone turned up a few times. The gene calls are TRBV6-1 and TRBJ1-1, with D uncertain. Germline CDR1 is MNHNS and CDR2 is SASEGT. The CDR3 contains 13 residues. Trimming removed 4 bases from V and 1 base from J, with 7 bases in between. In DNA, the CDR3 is TGTGCCAGCAGTGTTTGGGCGAACACTGAAGCTTTCTTT. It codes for CASSVWANTEAFF.

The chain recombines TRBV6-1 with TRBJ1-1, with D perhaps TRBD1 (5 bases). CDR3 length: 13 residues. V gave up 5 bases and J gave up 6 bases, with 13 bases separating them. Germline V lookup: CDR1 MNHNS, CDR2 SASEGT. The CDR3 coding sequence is TGTGCCAGCAGTTCGCGGGGGACGGCTGAAGCTTTCTTT. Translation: CASSSRGTAEAFF.

CDR3 region: CASRSGGEGQPQHF. The CDR3 region has the DNA TGTGCCAGCCGCTCCGGGGGAGAGGGGCAGCCCCAGCATTTT. The chain joins TRBV7-2 to TRBJ1-5, with D possibly matching TRBD1 (5 bases). The germline CDR1 and CDR2 sequences are SGHTA and FQGNSA. V was trimmed by 8 bases and J by 7 bases, leaving 18 bases between them. The CDR3 covers 14 residues.

The CDR3 loop is CASSSLRPRDRAGNTQYF. CDR3 nucleotide sequence: TGCGCCAGCAGCTCACTCCGGCCCCGGGACAGGGCTGGAAATACGCAGTATTTT. This chain joins TRBV5-1 and TRBJ2-3, with 9 bases aligning to TRBD1. Unmatched junction bases numbered 18, after V lost 3 bases and J lost 7 bases. CDR1 and CDR2 from the germline V gene are SGHRS and YFSETQ. CDR3 size: 18 residues.